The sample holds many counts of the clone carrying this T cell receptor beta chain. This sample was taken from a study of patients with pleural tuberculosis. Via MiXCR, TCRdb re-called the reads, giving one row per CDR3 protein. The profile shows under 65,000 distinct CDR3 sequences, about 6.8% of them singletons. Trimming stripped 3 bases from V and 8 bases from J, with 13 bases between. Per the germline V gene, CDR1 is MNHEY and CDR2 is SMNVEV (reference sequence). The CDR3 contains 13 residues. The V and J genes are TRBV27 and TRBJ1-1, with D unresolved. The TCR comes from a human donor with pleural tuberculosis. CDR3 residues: CASSLGNGPEAFF. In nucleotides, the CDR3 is TGTGCCAGCAGTTTGGGCAACGGTCCAGAAGCTTTCTTT.